This TCR beta chain appears in the sequencing data of a study of shared clonotypes between healthy human individuals. Sequencing used immunoSEQ multiplex PCR; TCRdb keeps in-frame clones, though not all of them. The sample contains fewer than 600,000 clones, roughly 72% of which appear only once. The CDR3 loop spans 13 amino acids. Germline V gene lookup returns CDR1 LGHNA and CDR2 YSLEER. V was clipped by 0 bases and J by 1 base, with 3 bases between them. Sequenced input: PBMCs. The chain carries TRBV4-3 and TRBJ1-1; D uncertain. This receptor was obtained from a woman aged 35 to 49 in good health. Some clones in this sample may be carry-over from other donors' samples. The CDR3 spells CASSQDWNTEAFF. CDR3 DNA sequence: TGCGCCAGCAGCCAAGATTGGAACACTGAAGCTTTCTTT.